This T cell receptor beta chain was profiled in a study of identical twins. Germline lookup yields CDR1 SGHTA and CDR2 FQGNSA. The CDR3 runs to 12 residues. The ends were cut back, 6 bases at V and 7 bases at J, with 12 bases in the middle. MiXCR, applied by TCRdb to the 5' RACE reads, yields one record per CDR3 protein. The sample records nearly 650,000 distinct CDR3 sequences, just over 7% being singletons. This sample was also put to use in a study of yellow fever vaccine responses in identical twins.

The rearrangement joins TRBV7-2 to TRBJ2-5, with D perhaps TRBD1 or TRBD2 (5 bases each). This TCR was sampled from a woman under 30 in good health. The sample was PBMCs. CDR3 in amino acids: CASSLTGATQYF. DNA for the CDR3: TGTGCCAGCAGTTTGACCGGGGCGACCCAGTACTTC.